This T cell receptor (beta chain) was sequenced in a study of cytomegalovirus exposure and HLA in healthy donors. CDR1 and CDR2 (germline): MRHNA, SNTAGT. The ends lost 6 bases at V and 7 bases at J; junction bases unmatched: 9. This CDR3 comprises 15 residues. PCR involved 60 Vbeta and 13 Jbeta primers. Generated by immunoSEQ multiplex PCR, the TCRdb table keeps only in-frame clones and is missing some. The sample lists tens of thousands of clones, around 76% occurring once. The chain combines TRBV6-4 with TRBJ2-1; 10 bases match TRBD1. Sequenced input: PBMCs. The sequence derives from a male donor in good health and CMV-seropositive. The CDR3, as DNA: TGTGCCAGCAGCCAGCAGGGACAGGGGTGGAATGAGCAGTTCTTC. Protein sequence: CASSQQGQGWNEQFF.